The 26 T cell receptor beta chains listed next were all sequenced from one sample in a study of T-cell memory formation after mild COVID-19. TCRdb redid the calling of the 5' RACE reads with MiXCR, one entry per CDR3 protein. Altogether 350,000 or so distinct CDR3 sequences are present, approximately 22% being singletons, with the ten largest covering roughly a fifth. Sequenced sample: PBMCs or a T cell subset sorted from them (not recorded which). Every receptor here comes from a man aged 18 to 35 who had mild COVID-19 (a few samples of this study predate the infection). Cell type and time point are not known.

In this sample, this clonotype turned up once. CDR3 residues: CASSYSDSETYEQYV. The CDR3 DNA is TGTGCCAGCAGTTACTCGGACAGTGAAACCTACGAGCAGTACGTC. This chain joins TRBV6-6 and TRBJ2-7; possible D gene TRBD1, 6 bases. Trimming cost V 0 bases and J 2 bases, with 11 bases left between them. In germline, CDR1 is MNHNY, CDR2 SVGAGI (reference sequence). There are 15 residues in the CDR3.

The rearrangement uses TRBV7-9 and TRBJ2-3; the D gene could be TRBD1 or TRBD2 (5 bases each). The CDR3 is made up of 12 amino acids. Trimming shortened V by 5 bases and J by 7 bases, and 10 bases separated the two germline ends. CDR1 is SEHNR and CDR2 is FQNEAQ in the germline V gene (reference sequence). CDR3 region: CASSPGRNTQYF. CDR3 DNA: TGTGCCAGCAGCCCGGGGCGGAATACGCAGTATTTT.

The chain employs TRBV4-1 and TRBJ1-1, with a tentative D call TRBD1 (5 bases). The CDR3 loop spans 13 amino acids. The V gene's germline CDR1 is MGHRA and CDR2 YSYEKL. V gave up 4 bases and J gave up 8 bases, with 14 bases separating them. CDR3 sequence: CASSLSGRGEAFF. CDR3 DNA: TGCGCCAGCAGCCTCTCCGGAAGGGGCGAAGCTTTCTTT.

V is TRBV7-8 and J is TRBJ1-5; no clear D gene. The CDR3 covers 15 residues. The germline gives CDR1 SGHVS, CDR2 FQNEAQ. Trimming removed 3 bases from V and 0 bases from J, with 9 bases in between. The CDR3 DNA reads TGTGCCAGCAGCTTGGGCAGCTATAGCAATCAGCCCCAGCATTTT. It encodes CASSLGSYSNQPQHF. Together with reference TRBV7-8 and TRBJ1-5, the CDR3 gives the full variable domain: GAGVSQSPRYKVAKRGQDVALRCDPISGHVSLFWYQQALGQGPEFLTYFQNEAQLDKSGLPSDRFFAERPEGSVSTLKIQRTQQEDSAVYLCASSLGSYSNQPQHFGDGTRLSIL.

This clonotype was detected only a few times. The rearrangement links TRBV15 to TRBJ1-2; tentatively, D is TRBD1 (5 bases). Between the trimmed V and J ends, which lost 2 bases and 4 bases, there was a span of 8 bases. Germline V gives CDR1 LNHNV, CDR2 YYDKDF (reference sequence). This CDR3 contains 13 residues. The CDR3 is CATSRSGGYGYTF. In DNA form, the CDR3 reads TGTGCCACCAGCAGATCGGGGGGCTATGGCTACACCTTC.

The J gene is TRBJ2-7, the V gene TRBV5-1, with 10 positions matching TRBD1. This CDR3 has 13 residues. The V segment lost 5 bases and the J segment 11 bases; nucleotides outside the gene matches: 10. Germline V gene sequence: CDR1 SGHRS, CDR2 YFSETQ. CDR3 sequence (DNA): TGCGCCAGCAGTCCTGACAGGGGGCTTCATGAGTACGTC. The encoded protein is CASSPDRGLHEYV.

This clonotype appeared a few times. The genes are TRBV9 and TRBJ2-3; possibly TRBD1 for D (6 bases). CDR1 and CDR2 from the germline V gene are SGDLS and YYNGEE. This CDR3 contains 15 residues. Trimming shortened V by 0 bases and J by 4 bases, and 12 bases separated the two germline ends. CDR3: CASSVGGGRSDTQYF. As DNA, the CDR3 is TGTGCCAGCAGCGTAGGAGGGGGACGGTCAGATACGCAGTATTTT.

The gene calls are TRBV11-2 and TRBJ1-1, with TRBD1 as a possible D gene (5 bases). This CDR3 spans 13 amino acids. With 11 bases removed from V and 1 base from J, the gap between germline ends came to 14 bases. The germline gives CDR1 SGHAT, CDR2 FQNNGV. CDR3 amino acids: CAGGIDRNTEAFF. The CDR3 DNA follows: TGTGCCGGGGGGATAGACAGGAACACTGAAGCTTTCTTT.

The rearrangement uses TRBV24-1 and TRBJ1-4; D perhaps matches TRBD1 (6 bases). The germline CDR1 and CDR2 sequences are KGHDR and SFDVKD. This CDR3 region has 15 residues. V was clipped by 3 bases and J by 8 bases, with 15 bases between them. The chain's CDR3 is CATSDDKQGGEKLFF. The DNA for the CDR3 is TGTGCCACCAGTGATGATAAACAGGGCGGGGAAAAACTGTTTTTT.

The gene calls are TRBV7-3 and TRBJ2-1, with D perhaps being TRBD1 or TRBD2 (6 bases each). The CDR3 extends over 14 amino acids. The germline V and J ends were trimmed by 6 bases and 5 bases, with 14 bases remaining between them. CDR1 is SGHTA and CDR2 is FQGTGA in the germline V gene. CDR3 bases: TGTGCCAGCAGAAAGGGGGGACTTAACAATGAGCAGTTCTTC. This codes for CASRKGGLNNEQFF.

The chain joins TRBV4-3 to TRBJ1-6; tentative D call: TRBD1 (5 bases). The germline V gene encodes CDR1 LGHNA and CDR2 YSLEER. V was trimmed by 3 bases and J by 7 bases, leaving 16 bases between them. This CDR3 comprises 16 residues. This CDR3 is CASSHLRAGLNSPLHF. As DNA, the CDR3 is TGCGCCAGCAGCCACCTCAGGGCAGGGTTAAATTCACCCCTCCACTTT.

The genes are TRBV7-9 and TRBJ1-5; D gene uncertain. The CDR3 spans 14 residues. V lost 6 bases, J lost 1 base, and 10 bases lay in between. The germline CDR1 and CDR2 sequences are SEHNR and FQNEAQ (reference sequence). For the CDR3, the DNA is TGTGCCAGCAGTCAATCGGGAAGCAATCAGCCCCAGCATTTT. Translating gives CASSQSGSNQPQHF.

The sample holds a few counts of this clonotype. V usage is TRBV12-3 or TRBV12-4 and J usage is TRBJ1-5; no reliable D call. The length of the CDR3 is 11 residues. Trimming left V 6 bases short and J 9 bases short, with 9 bases between. The CDR3 loop reads CASSSLGPQHF. The CDR3 coding sequence is TGTGCCAGCAGCTCCTTAGGGCCCCAGCATTTT.

This chain connects TRBV20-1 to TRBJ2-1; D assignment may be TRBD1 or TRBD2 (5 bases each). The CDR3 contains 12 residues. Germline-derived CDR1 and CDR2 are DFQATT and SNEGSKA (reference sequence). Trimming pared 1 base from V and 6 bases from J, leaving 7 bases between. The CDR3 nucleotides are TGCAGTGCTAGAGGAGGGGTCAATGAGCAGTTCTTC. Amino acids: CSARGGVNEQFF.

V is TRBV12-3 or TRBV12-4 and J is TRBJ2-3; 9 nucleotides line up with TRBD2. J gave up 7 bases and V 3 bases, and 8 bases lay outside the gene matches. CDR3 length: 15 amino acids. The CDR3 region has the DNA TGTGCCAGCAGTTTTGTGTCTAGCGGGGCTTATACGCAGTATTTT. Its translation: CASSFVSSGAYTQYF.

This chain connects TRBV6-1 to TRBJ2-7; 9 nucleotides align to TRBD1. Germline lookup yields CDR1 MNHNS and CDR2 SASEGT. V lost 5 bases, J lost 3 bases, and 8 bases stayed unmatched. CDR3 length: 15 residues. Here the CDR3 reads CASSTAGTGIYEQYF. Written as DNA, the CDR3 is TGTGCCAGCAGTACCGCCGGGACAGGGATCTACGAGCAGTACTTC.

This clonotype was seen only a few times. The V and J genes are TRBV12-3 or TRBV12-4 and TRBJ2-2; the D is unclear. The CDR3 sequence is 12 residues long. V was pared by 6 bases and J by 5 bases, with 7 bases between. The CDR3, as DNA: TGTGCCAGCAGGGCTGAAACCGGGGAGCTGTTTTTT. Translating it yields CASRAETGELFF.

The chain uses TRBV29-1 and TRBJ2-1; D is uncertain. CDR1 and CDR2 (germline): SQVTM, ANQGSEA. Deletions cut 0 bases from V and 8 bases from J, with 17 bases between. The CDR3 consists of 15 residues. The CDR3 nucleotides read TGCAGCGTTGAAGACTTGGGCAGCCCCGCCGATGAGCAGTTCTTC. Protein product: CSVEDLGSPADEQFF.

V is TRBV12-3 or TRBV12-4 and J is TRBJ1-2; D remains ambiguous. The CDR3 has 12 residues. V lost 0 bases and J lost 8, with 7 bases in between. The CDR3 loop is CASSLAREGYTF. CDR3 coding DNA: TGTGCCAGCAGTTTAGCAAGGGAGGGCTACACCTTC.

J is TRBJ2-1 and V is TRBV7-9; TRBD2 agrees at 11 bases. This CDR3 has 17 amino acids. V was clipped by 5 bases and J by 8 bases; unmatched bases: 14. CDR1 and CDR2 from the germline V gene are SEHNR and FQNEAQ (reference sequence). CDR3 DNA sequence: TGTGCCAGCAGCAACCTAGCGGGGGGACAGCGGAGGGATGAGCAGTTCTTC. Residues: CASSNLAGGQRRDEQFF.

This clonotype was found a few times. The CDR3 sequence is CASSLTLAGGTDTQYF. The CDR3 coding sequence is TGTGCCAGCAGCCTCACACTAGCGGGGGGCACAGATACGCAGTATTTT. This sequence joins TRBV7-3 and TRBJ2-3; 11 positions match TRBD2. This CDR3 region has 16 residues. Germline CDR1 is SGHTA and CDR2 is FQGTGA. The V segment lost 5 bases and the J segment 1 base; nucleotides outside the gene matches: 5.

This clonotype was recorded many times. This rearrangement joins TRBV5-1 to TRBJ2-3, with 13 bases matching TRBD2. Germline V CDR1 and CDR2: SGHRS, YFSETQ. This CDR3 contains 15 residues. The trim removed 4 bases at V and 6 bases at J, leaving 5 bases unmatched. The CDR3 region has the DNA TGCGCCAGCAGCACTCAGACTAGCGGGGGGGATACGCAGTATTTT. This gives the protein CASSTQTSGGDTQYF.

This chain joins TRBV5-1 and TRBJ1-1; D gene ambiguous. V was shortened by 0 bases and J by 4 bases, with 13 bases between the two germline ends. Germline CDR1 is SGHRS and CDR2 is YFSETQ. The CDR3 is 15 residues long. The CDR3 DNA follows: TGCGCCAGCAGCTTGGGGCCCGTGAGCGGCACTGAAGCTTTCTTT. This encodes CASSLGPVSGTEAFF.

A remark on this clonotype: This may come from a read error, since a much larger clone is one base off. The CDR3, as DNA: TGTGCCACCAGCAGGGGGAGCTCCTACAATGAGCAGTTCTTC. This encodes CATSRGSSYNEQFF. This chain connects TRBV15 to TRBJ2-1; D perhaps matches TRBD2 (5 bases). Trimming took off 3 bases at V and 0 bases at J, with 6 bases between the two ends. This CDR3 has 14 residues. From germline, CDR1 is LNHNV and CDR2 YYDKDF (reference sequence).

This clonotype was detected only a few times. CDR3 nucleotides: TGTGCCAGCAGCTTAGATCGGGGTTGGCGGGTTTCGTACAATGAGCAGTTCTTC. Protein product: CASSLDRGWRVSYNEQFF. The chain has TRBV11-2 and TRBJ2-1; D may be TRBD2 (5 bases). The CDR3 extends over 18 amino acids. Germline CDR1 SGHAT, CDR2 FQNNGV. Trimming took off 0 bases at V and 4 bases at J, with 19 bases between the two ends.

J is TRBJ2-7 and V is TRBV6-2 or TRBV6-3; D gene ambiguous. The CDR3 is 16 residues long. V lost 5 bases and J lost 4, with 21 bases in between. Germline CDR1 MNHEY, CDR2 SVGEGT. CDR3 amino acids: CASSRGGSSGGYEQYF. Here the CDR3 DNA reads TGTGCCAGCAGTCGCGGCGGCTCGTCAGGTGGGTACGAGCAGTACTTC.